Included here is one TCR beta chain sequence, with context. This clonotype qualifies as large (0.1 to 1%). Its recognized antigen is unknown. The record has no base qualities; no much larger clone is one base away. Sequenced on an Illumina HiSeq 2500. TCRdb took the public reads, trimmed them with fastp at Q25, ran MiXCR for clone calling and kept in-frame beta chains. Rows are combined by CDR3 protein, so each entry shows the most common genes and DNA. The table for this sample lists some 800 distinct CDR3 sequences; roughly 32% of them were counted only once. Clones ranked in the top ten supply around 48% of the sample. Based on the germline V gene, the CDR1 and CDR2 sequences are MNHEY and SVGAGI. The germline ends are 12 bases apart after V is trimmed by 6 bases and J by 0 bases. The CDR3 covers 15 residues, taking in both the cysteine and the phenylalanine. The CDR3 DNA has 45 bases and is translated from base 1.

The sample originates from a study (dated by TCRdb to about 2017). Study-wide context: Sequence and structural analyses were applied in the study to characterize human CD8+ TCR repertoires that recognize immunodominant viral antigens.

Broad study findings and their caveats: Reports indicated that CD8+ TCR repertoires specific to different immunodominant viral antigens were highly diverse and distinct from one another.

The chain is made from TRBV6-5 and TRBJ1-5, with no D gene named confidently. The sequencing input was CD8+ T cells (not recorded whether cultured). This receptor was taken from a female donor. In nucleotide form, the sequence is TGTGCCAGCAGGCCCTTGTTGGGTAGCAATCAGCCCCAGCATTTT. This is translated as CASRPLLGSNQPQHF.